A single sample is the source of the 25 T cell receptor beta chains below, sequenced in a study of T cell responses to AZD1222 COVID-19 vaccine. Assay: immunoSEQ multiplex PCR; the TCRdb copy retains only in-frame clones and omits some. The table includes about 180,000 clones, around 90% detected once. This sample comprised peripheral blood, obtained on day 0 of AZD1222 vaccination. The receptor set was obtained from an adult in good health.

The chain employs TRBV4-3 and TRBJ2-3, with 10 bases identical to TRBD2. The CDR3 runs 17 residues. The germline CDR1 and CDR2 sequences are LGHNA and YSLEER. Unmatched junction bases numbered 7, after V lost 4 bases and J lost 0 bases. For the CDR3, the DNA is TGCGCCAGCAGCCCCGCTAGCGGGGGAGATAGCACAGATACGCAGTATTTT. Its translation is CASSPASGGDSTDTQYF.

CDR3 protein: CASSLWGEGEKLFF. CDR3 nucleotide sequence: TGTGCCAGCAGCTTATGGGGGGAGGGTGAAAAACTGTTTTTT. The chain uses TRBV11-2 and TRBJ1-4; D possibly corresponds to TRBD1 (5 bases). The CDR3 runs 14 residues. Trimming pared 2 bases from V and 7 bases from J, leaving 11 bases between. The germline V gene has CDR1 SGHAT and CDR2 FQNNGV. The variable domain in full, completed from reference TRBV11-2 and TRBJ1-4, reads EAGVAQSPRYKIIEKRQSVAFWCNPISGHATLYWYQQILGQGPKLLIQFQNNGVVDDSQLPKDRFSAERLKGVDSTLKIQPAKLEDSAVYLCASSLWGEGEKLFFGSGTQLSVL.

In this sample, this clone turned up once. Other DNA sequences in this sample translate to the same CDR3. The rearrangement uses TRBV27 and TRBJ1-5; D remains ambiguous. Germline V gene lookup returns CDR1 MNHEY and CDR2 SMNVEV (reference sequence). The V gene lost 5 bases and the J gene lost 2 bases, with 7 bases spanning the gap. The CDR3 totals 13 residues. CDR3 in DNA: TGTGCCAGCAGTCCCCGGGGCAATCAGCCCCAGCATTTT. This sequence encodes CASSPRGNQPQHF.

This chain joins TRBV4-1 and TRBJ1-1; TRBD1 matches at 8 bases. The J segment lost 0 bases and the V segment lost 0 bases, leaving 6 bases of the junction unmatched. The CDR3 totals 17 residues. CDR1 and CDR2 from the germline V gene are MGHRA and YSYEKL. The CDR3 sequence is CASSQDGAGGVNTEAFF. Written as DNA, the CDR3 is TGCGCCAGCAGCCAAGATGGGGCAGGGGGCGTGAACACTGAAGCTTTCTTT.

This clone was recorded a few times. This rearrangement joins TRBV28 to TRBJ1-5; tentative D call: TRBD1 (5 bases). CDR1 and CDR2 (germline): MDHEN, SYDVKM. Deletions cut 7 bases from V and 2 bases from J, with 12 bases between. The CDR3 length is 14 residues. In DNA form, the CDR3 reads TGTGCCAGCAAGGAGGGGAGAGGCAATCAGCCCCAGCATTTT. Translation: CASKEGRGNQPQHF.

The genes are TRBV27 and TRBJ2-5; 7 bases are a match to TRBD1. Unmatched junction bases numbered 11, after V lost 6 bases and J lost 7 bases. Germline CDR1 MNHEY, CDR2 SMNVEV (reference sequence). This CDR3 has 14 amino acids. The CDR3 sequence is CASRPSQGMGTQYF. In DNA, the CDR3 is TGTGCCAGCAGACCCTCACAGGGGATGGGGACCCAGTACTTC.

The rearrangement uses TRBV4-1 and TRBJ2-1, with TRBD2 matching 13 bases. Germline CDR1 is MGHRA and CDR2 is YSYEKL. This CDR3 is 16 amino acids long. V shed 1 base, J shed 8 bases, and the junction held 5 bases outside the gene matches. The CDR3 nucleotides read TGCGCCAGCAGCCAAGTTACTAGCGGGAGGGCATATGAGCAGTTCTTC. It translates to CASSQVTSGRAYEQFF.

V usage is TRBV12-2 and J usage is TRBJ2-3; the DNA was not used to check the table's D call, TRBD2. TRBV12-2 is tagged as a pseudogene. The CDR3 is 15 amino acids. CDR3 sequence: CASRSPRGTADTQYF. CDR3 coding DNA: TGTGCAAGTCGCTCTCCTCGCGGGACCGCAGATACGCAGTATTTT.

J is TRBJ2-5 and V is TRBV29-1; either TRBD1 or TRBD2 may fit D (5 bases each). The CDR3 contains 12 residues. Per germline, CDR1 SQVTM and CDR2 ANQGSEA. The V gene lost 7 bases and the J gene lost 5 bases, with 14 bases spanning the gap. CDR3 nucleotides: TGCAGCGCCTTCGGGGACGTGGAGACCCAGTACTTC. Its translation: CSAFGDVETQYF.

The V and J genes are TRBV9 and TRBJ2-7; TRBD2 agrees at 8 bases. With V trimmed by 5 bases and J by 7 bases, 20 bases remained unmatched. The CDR3 is made up of 17 amino acids. Looked up from germline, CDR1 is SGDLS and CDR2 is YYNGEE. CDR3 in DNA: TGTGCCAGCAGTCTCCTTTGTGGTGCGGGAGGTGTGGGGGAGCAGTACTTC. Its protein product is CASSLLCGAGGVGEQYF. Drawing the rest from reference TRBV9 and TRBJ2-7, the complete variable domain is DSGVTQTPKHLITATGQRVTLRCSPRSGDLSVYWYQQSLDQGLQFLIQYYNGEERAKGNILERFSAQQFPDLHSELNLSSLELGDSALYFCASSLLCGAGGVGEQYFGPGTRLTVT.

The chain couples TRBV7-6 to TRBJ2-3; TRBD2 agrees at 7 bases. After removal of 1 base from V and 2 bases from J, the junction contained 3 bases not matched to a gene. Germline CDR1 reads SGHVS; CDR2 reads FNYEAQ. The CDR3 extends over 15 amino acids. For the CDR3, the DNA is TGTGCCAGCAGCTTAGTGGCGGGAGCCACAGATACGCAGTATTTT. Amino acid sequence: CASSLVAGATDTQYF.

The rearrangement joins TRBV6-4 to TRBJ1-1; TRBD1 aligns across 7 bases. Germline V lookup: CDR1 MRHNA, CDR2 SNTAGT. With V trimmed by 3 bases and J by 3 bases, 4 bases remained unmatched. The CDR3 is made up of 14 amino acids. DNA of the CDR3: TGTGCCAGCAGTGAAGGGGGCTCGTACACTGAAGCTTTCTTT. It translates to CASSEGGSYTEAFF.

The rearrangement links TRBV14 to TRBJ1-6, with 7 bases fitting TRBD1. CDR1 and CDR2 from the germline V gene are SGHDN and FVKESK. This CDR3 contains 15 residues. V shed 1 base, J shed 7 bases, and the junction held 4 bases outside the gene matches. This chain's CDR3 is CASSQGKGANSPLHF. CDR3 bases: TGTGCCAGCAGCCAAGGGAAGGGGGCAAATTCACCCCTCCACTTT. The full variable domain, in which reference TRBV14 and TRBJ1-6 provide the parts outside the CDR3, is EAGVTQFPSHSVIEKGQTVTLRCDPISGHDNLYWYRRVMGKEIKFLLHFVKESKQDESGMPNNRFLAERTGGTYSTLKVQPAELEDSGVYFCASSQGKGANSPLHFGNGTRLTVT.

The rearrangement links TRBV7-6 to TRBJ2-1; 9 bases are shared with TRBD2. The germline V gene has CDR1 SGHVS and CDR2 FNYEAQ. The CDR3 loop spans 16 amino acids. After removal of 2 bases from V and 2 bases from J, the junction contained 4 bases not matched to a gene. The CDR3, as DNA: TGTGCCAGCAGCTTATTCCCTAGCGGGGCCTACAATGAGCAGTTCTTC. This translates into CASSLFPSGAYNEQFF.

This clone was seen a handful of times. The V gene is TRBV5-1, the J gene TRBJ1-4, with 9 bases aligning to TRBD1. Germline V gene sequence: CDR1 SGHRS, CDR2 YFSETQ. The CDR3 covers 14 residues. J was trimmed by 3 bases and V by 7 bases; bases with no gene match: 4. The CDR3 region has the DNA TGCGCCAGCGGATGGACAGGGGCTAATGAAAAACTGTTTTTT. Protein sequence: CASGWTGANEKLFF.

This clone has just one count. V and J are TRBV4-1 and TRBJ2-7, with D perhaps TRBD1 (5 bases). Germline CDR1 reads MGHRA; CDR2 reads YSYEKL. Deletions cut 4 bases from V and 0 bases from J, with 16 bases between. CDR3 length: 16 residues. The CDR3 DNA is TGCGCCAGCAGCCCTCGACAGCTTTCCGCCTCCTACGAGCAGTACTTC. This codes for CASSPRQLSASYEQYF.

This clone was counted a few times. This specimen includes other DNA sequences encoding the same CDR3. This chain links TRBV15 with TRBJ1-5; D ambiguous. The CDR3 is 15 amino acids. Germline-derived CDR1 and CDR2 are LNHNV and YYDKDF (reference sequence). Trimming removed 0 bases at V and 3 bases at J, with 9 bases between. The CDR3 DNA reads TGTGCCACCAGCAGAGATCCTGGGTTCAATCAGCCCCAGCATTTT. Protein: CATSRDPGFNQPQHF.

The rearrangement joins TRBV4-1 to TRBJ2-3; D is unclear. Trimming stripped 0 bases from V and 4 bases from J, with 14 bases between. The CDR3 is 16 residues long. CDR1 and CDR2 (germline): MGHRA, YSYEKL. CDR3 coding DNA: TGCGCCAGCAGCCAAGATGGCAGATACGCACCAGATACGCAGTATTTT. This sequence encodes CASSQDGRYAPDTQYF.

The chain combines TRBV6-2 or TRBV6-3 with TRBJ1-5; no definite D call. Germline lookup yields CDR1 MNHEY and CDR2 SVGEGT. CDR3 length equals 15 residues. V lost 4 bases to trimming and J lost 0 bases, with 10 bases between them. The CDR3 protein is CASSFFRSSNQPQHF. CDR3 nucleotides: TGTGCCAGCAGTTTTTTCAGGAGTAGCAATCAGCCCCAGCATTTT.

This chain links TRBV4-3 with TRBJ1-6; TRBD1 matches at 8 bases. CDR1 and CDR2 from the germline V gene are LGHNA and YSLEER. With 0 bases clipped from V and 13 bases from J, the junction kept 8 bases outside the gene matches. The CDR3 has 15 residues. CDR3: CASSQEGQAAGPLHF. The CDR3 DNA sequence: TGCGCCAGCAGCCAAGAGGGACAGGCCGCGGGGCCCCTCCACTTT.

V gene TRBV7-3 combines with J gene TRBJ2-2, with a tentative D call TRBD2 (6 bases). Germline CDR1 and CDR2: SGHTA and FQGTGA. V lost 2 bases, J lost 1 base, and 17 bases lay in between. This CDR3 is built from 18 residues. The CDR3 sequence is CASSLYGPGVLNTGELFF. The CDR3 region has the DNA TGTGCCAGCAGCTTATATGGGCCGGGAGTATTGAACACCGGGGAGCTGTTTTTT. Combining the CDR3 with reference TRBV7-3 and TRBJ2-2 gives the whole variable domain GAGVSQTPSNKVTEKGKYVELRCDPISGHTALYWYRQSLGQGPEFLIYFQGTGAADDSGLPNDRFFAVRPEGSVSTLKIQRTERGDSAVYLCASSLYGPGVLNTGELFFGEGSRLTVL.

The V and J genes are TRBV7-2 and TRBJ2-3; no firm D call. V gave up 4 bases and J gave up 6 bases, with 5 bases separating them. CDR1 and CDR2 from the germline V gene are SGHTA and FQGNSA. This CDR3 is 11 amino acids long. CDR3 amino acids: CASSSLDTQYF. CDR3 DNA: TGTGCCAGCAGCTCCCTGGATACGCAGTATTTT.

This clone was seen once. The chain joins TRBV19 to TRBJ2-7, with D possibly TRBD1 on 5 matching bases. The CDR3 contains 12 residues. Germline V gene sequence: CDR1 LNHDA, CDR2 SQIVND (reference sequence). V lost 3 bases, J lost 6 bases, and 9 bases lay in between. CDR3 DNA sequence: TGTGCCAGTAGTATGGGGCAGTTCGAGCAGTACTTC. Its translation is CASSMGQFEQYF.

This clone was seen once. V gene TRBV7-6 combines with J gene TRBJ1-1; D remains unclear. The CDR3 covers 13 residues. V lost 5 bases and J lost 1, with 8 bases in between. Germline V gives CDR1 SGHVS, CDR2 FNYEAQ. The CDR3 loop is CASSPDGNTEAFF. The CDR3 DNA reads as TGTGCCAGCAGCCCGGACGGGAACACTGAAGCTTTCTTT.

This chain connects TRBV18 to TRBJ2-5, with D uncertain. The CDR3 runs 13 residues. The V end was cut by 3 bases, the J end by 5 bases, with 10 bases between. CDR1 and CDR2 (germline): KGHSH, LQKENI. The CDR3 reads CASSPGPTETQYF. The CDR3 DNA sequence: TGTGCCAGCTCACCTGGACCCACGGAGACCCAGTACTTC.